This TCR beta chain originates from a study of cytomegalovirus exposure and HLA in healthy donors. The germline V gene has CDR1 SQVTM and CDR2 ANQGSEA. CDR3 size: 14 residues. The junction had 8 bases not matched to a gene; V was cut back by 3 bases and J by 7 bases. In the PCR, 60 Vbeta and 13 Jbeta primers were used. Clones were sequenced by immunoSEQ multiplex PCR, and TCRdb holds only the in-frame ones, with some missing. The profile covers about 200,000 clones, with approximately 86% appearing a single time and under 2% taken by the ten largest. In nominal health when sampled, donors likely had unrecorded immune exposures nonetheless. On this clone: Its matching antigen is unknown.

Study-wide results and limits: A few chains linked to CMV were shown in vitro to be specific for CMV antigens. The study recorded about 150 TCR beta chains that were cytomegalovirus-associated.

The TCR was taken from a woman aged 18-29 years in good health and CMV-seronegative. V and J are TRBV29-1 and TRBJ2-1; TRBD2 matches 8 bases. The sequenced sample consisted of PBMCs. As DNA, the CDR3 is TGCAGCGTTGAGGACGGGACTAGTTGGAATGAGCAGTTCTTC. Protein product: CSVEDGTSWNEQFF.